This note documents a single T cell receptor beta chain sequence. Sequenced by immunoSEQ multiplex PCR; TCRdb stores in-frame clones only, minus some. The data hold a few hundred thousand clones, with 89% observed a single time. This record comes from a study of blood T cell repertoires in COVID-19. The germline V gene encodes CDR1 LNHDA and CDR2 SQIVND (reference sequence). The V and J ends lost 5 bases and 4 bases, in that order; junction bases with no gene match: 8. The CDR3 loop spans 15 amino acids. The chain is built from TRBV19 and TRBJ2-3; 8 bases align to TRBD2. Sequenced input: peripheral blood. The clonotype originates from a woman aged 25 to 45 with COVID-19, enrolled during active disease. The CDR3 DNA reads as TGTGCCAGTAGTGTGAGCGGGAGTTCTCCAGATACGCAGTATTTT. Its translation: CASSVSGSSPDTQYF.